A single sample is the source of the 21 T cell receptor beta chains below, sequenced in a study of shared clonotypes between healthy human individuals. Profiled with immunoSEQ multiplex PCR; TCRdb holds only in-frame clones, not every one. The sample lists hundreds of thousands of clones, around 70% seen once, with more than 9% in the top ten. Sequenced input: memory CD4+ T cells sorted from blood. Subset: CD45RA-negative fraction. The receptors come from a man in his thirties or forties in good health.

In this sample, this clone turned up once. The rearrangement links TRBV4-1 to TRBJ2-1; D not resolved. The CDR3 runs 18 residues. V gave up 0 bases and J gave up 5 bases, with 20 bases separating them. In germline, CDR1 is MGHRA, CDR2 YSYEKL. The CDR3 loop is CASSQDLLLASSDNEQFF. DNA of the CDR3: TGCGCCAGCAGCCAAGATCTACTATTGGCGTCGTCCGACAATGAGCAGTTCTTC.

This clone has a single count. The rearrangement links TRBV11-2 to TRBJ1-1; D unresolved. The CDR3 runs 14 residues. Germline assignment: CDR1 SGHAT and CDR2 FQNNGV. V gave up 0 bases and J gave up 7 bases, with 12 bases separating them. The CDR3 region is CASSLDGWLGEAFF. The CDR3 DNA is TGTGCCAGCAGCTTAGACGGGTGGTTGGGTGAAGCTTTCTTT.

The CDR3 region has the DNA TGTGCCAGCAGGCTCCAGGGAGGAGGGTCACCCCTCCACTTT. Its protein is CASRLQGGGSPLHF. This chain links TRBV14 with TRBJ1-6; a possible D gene is TRBD1 (5 bases). V gave up 6 bases and J gave up 10 bases, with 16 bases separating them. Germline V gene data show CDR1 as SGHDN and CDR2 as FVKESK. The CDR3 sequence is 14 residues long.

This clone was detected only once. CDR3 loop: CASSLSLAGRTRTDTQYF. CDR3 DNA sequence: TGTGCCAGCAGCTTGAGCCTAGCGGGACGTACTCGCACAGATACGCAGTATTTT. The chain has TRBV7-2 and TRBJ2-3; 9 bases map to TRBD2. The ends lost 3 bases at V and 1 base at J; junction bases unmatched: 11. CDR1 SGHTA and CDR2 FQGNSA come from the germline V gene. This CDR3 contains 18 residues.

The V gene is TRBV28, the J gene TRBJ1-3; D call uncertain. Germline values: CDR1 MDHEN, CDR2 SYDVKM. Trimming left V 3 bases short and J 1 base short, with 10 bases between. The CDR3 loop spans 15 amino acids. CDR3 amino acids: CASSLLGLSGNTIYF. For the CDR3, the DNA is TGTGCCAGCAGTTTGCTAGGGCTTTCTGGAAACACCATATATTTT.

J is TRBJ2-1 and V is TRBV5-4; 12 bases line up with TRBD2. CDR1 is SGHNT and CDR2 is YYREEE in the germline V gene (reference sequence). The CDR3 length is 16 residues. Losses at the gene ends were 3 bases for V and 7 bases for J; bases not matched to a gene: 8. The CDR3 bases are TGTGCCAGCAGCTACCCCATTGGGACTAGCGGGAATGAGCAGTTCTTC. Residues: CASSYPIGTSGNEQFF.

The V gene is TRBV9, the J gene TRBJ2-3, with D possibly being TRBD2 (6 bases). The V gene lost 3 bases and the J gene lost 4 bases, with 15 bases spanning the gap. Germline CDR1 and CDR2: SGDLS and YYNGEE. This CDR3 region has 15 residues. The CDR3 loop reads CASSARLGMPDTQYF. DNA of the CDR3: TGTGCCAGCAGCGCGAGACTAGGTATGCCAGATACGCAGTATTTT.

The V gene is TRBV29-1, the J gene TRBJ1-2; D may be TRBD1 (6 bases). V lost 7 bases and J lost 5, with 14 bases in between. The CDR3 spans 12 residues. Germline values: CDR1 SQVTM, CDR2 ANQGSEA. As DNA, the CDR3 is TGCAGCGCGTCGAGGGGGGGATATGGCTACACCTTC. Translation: CSASRGGYGYTF.

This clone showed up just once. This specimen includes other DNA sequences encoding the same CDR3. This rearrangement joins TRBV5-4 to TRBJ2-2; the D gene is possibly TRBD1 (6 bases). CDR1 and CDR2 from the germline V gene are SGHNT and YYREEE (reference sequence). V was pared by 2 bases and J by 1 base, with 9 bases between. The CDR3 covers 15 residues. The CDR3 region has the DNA TGTGCCAGCAGCTTTCGGACAGAGAACACCGGGGAGCTGTTTTTT. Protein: CASSFRTENTGELFF.

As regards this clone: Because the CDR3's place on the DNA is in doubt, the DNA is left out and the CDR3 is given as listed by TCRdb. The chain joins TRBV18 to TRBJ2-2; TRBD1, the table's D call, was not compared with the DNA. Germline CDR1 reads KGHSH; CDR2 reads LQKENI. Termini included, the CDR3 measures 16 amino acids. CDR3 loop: CASSTRQGFGAGELFF.

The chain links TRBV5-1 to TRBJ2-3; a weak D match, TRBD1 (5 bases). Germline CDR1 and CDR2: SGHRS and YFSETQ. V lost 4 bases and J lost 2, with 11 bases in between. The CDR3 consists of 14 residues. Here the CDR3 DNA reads TGCGCCAGCAGCCCGGACATATCCACAGATACGCAGTATTTT. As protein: CASSPDISTDTQYF.

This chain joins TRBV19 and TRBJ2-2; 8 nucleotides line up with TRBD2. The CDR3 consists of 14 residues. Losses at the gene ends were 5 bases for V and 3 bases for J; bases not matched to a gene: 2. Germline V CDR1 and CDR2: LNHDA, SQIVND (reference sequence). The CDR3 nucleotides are TGTGCCAGTAGTCCCGGGGGGGACACCGGGGAGCTGTTTTTT. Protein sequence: CASSPGGDTGELFF.

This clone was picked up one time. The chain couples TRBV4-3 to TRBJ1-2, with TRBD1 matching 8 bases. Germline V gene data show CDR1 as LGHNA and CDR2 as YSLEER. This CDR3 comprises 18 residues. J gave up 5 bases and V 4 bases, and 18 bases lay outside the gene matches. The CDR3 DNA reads TGCGCCAGCAGCCGAGAAGCAGGCCAGGGGGCCGGTGGTTATGGCTACACCTTC. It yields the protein CASSREAGQGAGGYGYTF.

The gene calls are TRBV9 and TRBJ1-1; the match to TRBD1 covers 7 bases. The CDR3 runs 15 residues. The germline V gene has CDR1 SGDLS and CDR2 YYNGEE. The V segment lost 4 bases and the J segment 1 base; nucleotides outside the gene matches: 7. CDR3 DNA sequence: TGTGCCAGCAGCCAAACAGGGGTAGGGAACACTGAAGCTTTCTTT. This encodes CASSQTGVGNTEAFF.

CDR3 sequence reads: CASSFLVSWTGELFF. DNA of the CDR3: TGTGCCAGCAGCTTTCTAGTGTCGTGGACCGGGGAGCTGTTTTTT. The chain couples TRBV7-2 to TRBJ2-2, with D unresolved. V was pared by 3 bases and J by 5 bases, with 13 bases between. This CDR3 comprises 15 residues. Germline V gene data show CDR1 as SGHTA and CDR2 as FQGNSA.

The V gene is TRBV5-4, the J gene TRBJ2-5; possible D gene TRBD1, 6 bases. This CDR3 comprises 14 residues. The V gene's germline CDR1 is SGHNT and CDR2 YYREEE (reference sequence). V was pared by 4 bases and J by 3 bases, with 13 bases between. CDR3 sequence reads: CASSGKQGKETQYF. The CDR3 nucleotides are TGTGCCAGCAGCGGTAAACAGGGAAAAGAGACCCAGTACTTC.

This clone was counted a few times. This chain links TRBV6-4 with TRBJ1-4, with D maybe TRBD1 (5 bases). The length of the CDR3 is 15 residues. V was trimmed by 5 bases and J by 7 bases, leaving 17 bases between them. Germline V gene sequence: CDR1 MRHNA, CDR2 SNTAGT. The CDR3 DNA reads TGTGCCAGCAGTCCGCCCGGGACTAACGGTGAAAAACTGTTTTTT. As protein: CASSPPGTNGEKLFF.

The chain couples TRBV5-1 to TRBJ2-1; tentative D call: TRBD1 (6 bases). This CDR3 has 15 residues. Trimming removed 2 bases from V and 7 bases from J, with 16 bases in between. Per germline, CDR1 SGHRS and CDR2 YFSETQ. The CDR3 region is CASSFSQPQGNEQFF. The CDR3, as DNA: TGCGCCAGCAGCTTTTCTCAGCCACAGGGAAATGAGCAGTTCTTC.

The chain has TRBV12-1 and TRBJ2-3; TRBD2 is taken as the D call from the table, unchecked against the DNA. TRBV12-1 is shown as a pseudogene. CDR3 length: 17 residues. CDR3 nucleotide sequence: TGTGCCAGCAGCTTTGCTCCACTAGCGGGATTAACAGATACGCAGTATTTT. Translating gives CASSFAPLAGLTDTQYF.

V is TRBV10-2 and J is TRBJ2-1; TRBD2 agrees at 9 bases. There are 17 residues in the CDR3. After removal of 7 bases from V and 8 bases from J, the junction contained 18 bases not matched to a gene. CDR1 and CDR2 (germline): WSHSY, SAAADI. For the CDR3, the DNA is TGCGCCAGCACCCGGAGGGGCGGGAGGGCCTTGAGCCATGAGCAGTTCTTC. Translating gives CASTRRGGRALSHEQFF.

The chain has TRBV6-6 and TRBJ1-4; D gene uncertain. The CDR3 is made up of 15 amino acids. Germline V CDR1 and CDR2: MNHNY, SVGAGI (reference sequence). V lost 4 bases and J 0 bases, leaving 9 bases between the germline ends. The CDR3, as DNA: TGTGCCAGCAGTTTCCGAGATGCAACTAATGAAAAACTGTTTTTT. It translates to CASSFRDATNEKLFF.